This T cell receptor beta chain is from a study of T cell responses to AZD1222 COVID-19 vaccine. The assay was immunoSEQ multiplex PCR, and TCRdb's table has in-frame clones only and misses some. Of over 85,000 clones listed, 80% to 85% were seen once; the top ten hold approximately 15%. Per the germline V gene, CDR1 is DFQATT and CDR2 is SNEGSKA (reference sequence). Trimming pared 6 bases from V and 11 bases from J, leaving 16 bases between. The CDR3 length is 11 residues. This chain uses TRBV20-1 with TRBJ1-2; possibly TRBD1 for D (5 bases). The source is an adult in good health. The specimen was peripheral blood, collected on day 0 of AZD1222 vaccination. CDR3 residues: CSAPRGGRYTF. DNA of the CDR3: TGCAGTGCCCCAAGGGGAGGGCGATACACCTTC.